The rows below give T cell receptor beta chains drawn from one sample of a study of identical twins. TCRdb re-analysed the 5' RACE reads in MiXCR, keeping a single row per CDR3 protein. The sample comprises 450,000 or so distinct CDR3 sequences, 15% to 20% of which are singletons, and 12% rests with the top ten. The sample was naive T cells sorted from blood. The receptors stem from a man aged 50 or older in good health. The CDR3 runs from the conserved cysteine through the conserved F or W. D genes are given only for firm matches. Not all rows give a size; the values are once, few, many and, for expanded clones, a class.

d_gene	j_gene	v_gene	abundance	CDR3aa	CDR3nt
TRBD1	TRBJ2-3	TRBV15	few	CATSPQGQGTDTQYF	TGTGCCACCAGCCCACAGGGACAGGGAACAGATACGCAGTATTTT
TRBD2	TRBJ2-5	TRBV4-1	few	CASSLQTSGGLQETQYF	TGCGCCAGCAGCCTCCAGACTAGCGGGGGATTACAAGAGACCCAGTACTTC
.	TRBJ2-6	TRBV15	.	CATSRGSLSGANVLTF	TGTGCCACCAGCAGGGGCAGTTTATCTGGGGCCAACGTCCTGACTTTC
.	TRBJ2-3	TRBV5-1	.	CASSSFLADTQYF	TGCGCCAGCAGCTCGTTCCTTGCAGATACGCAGTATTTT
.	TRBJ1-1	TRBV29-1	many	CSVGVLLRVNTEAFF	TGCAGCGTGGGGGTCCTCTTGCGGGTGAACACTGAAGCTTTCTTT
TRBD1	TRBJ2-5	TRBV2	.	CASGQGERETQYF	TGTGCCTCGGGACAGGGGGAAAGGGAGACCCAGTACTTC
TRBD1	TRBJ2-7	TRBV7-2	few	CASSSRTGGYEQYF	TGTGCCAGCAGCTCCCGGACAGGCGGCTACGAGCAGTACTTC
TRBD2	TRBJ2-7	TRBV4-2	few	CASSQNGLDMYEQYF	TGTGCCAGCAGCCAAAACGGACTAGATATGTACGAGCAGTACTTC
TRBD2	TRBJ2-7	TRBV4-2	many	CASSQGAGGLIRYEQYF	TGTGCCAGCAGCCAAGGAGCGGGGGGCCTCATCCGCTACGAGCAGTACTTC
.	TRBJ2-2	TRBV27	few	CASSQGRSSTGELFF	TGTGCCAGCAGTCAGGGGCGATCGAGCACCGGGGAGCTGTTTTTT
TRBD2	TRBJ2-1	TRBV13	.	CASSLALGLAGVGEQFF	TGTGCCAGCAGCTTAGCCCTCGGACTAGCGGGAGTTGGTGAGCAGTTCTTC
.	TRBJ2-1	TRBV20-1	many	CSARDPDRPYNEQFF	TGCAGTGCTAGAGATCCGGACAGACCGTACAATGAGCAGTTCTTC
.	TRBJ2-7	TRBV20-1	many	CSALGLKSSYEQYF	TGCAGTGCCCTGGGCCTCAAGAGCTCCTACGAGCAGTACTTC
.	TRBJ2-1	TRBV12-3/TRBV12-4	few	CASSFLSGQGVYNEQFF	TGTGCCAGCAGTTTCTTATCCGGTCAGGGAGTTTACAATGAGCAGTTCTTC
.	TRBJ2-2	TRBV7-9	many	CASSSPRREVMHRELFF	TGTGCCAGCAGCTCCCCCCGGAGGGAGGTTATGCACAGGGAGCTGTTTTTT
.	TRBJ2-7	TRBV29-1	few	CSVGTGITYEQYF	TGCAGCGTTGGGACCGGGATAACCTACGAGCAGTACTTC
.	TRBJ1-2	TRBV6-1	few	CASTNEGGLAGYTF	TGTGCCAGCACCAACGAGGGGGGTCTAGCGGGCTACACCTTC
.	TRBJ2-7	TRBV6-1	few	CASSRTVSYEQYF	TGTGCCAGCAGCCGGACAGTATCCTACGAGCAGTACTTC
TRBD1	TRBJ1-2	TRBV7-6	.	CASSLDDRGHYGYTF	TGTGCCAGCAGCTTAGATGACAGGGGGCACTATGGCTACACCTTC
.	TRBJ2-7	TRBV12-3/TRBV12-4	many	CASSSFYEQYF	TGTGCCAGCAGCTCCTTCTACGAGCAGTACTTC
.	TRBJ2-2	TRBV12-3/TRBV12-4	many	CASSPHLTGELFF	TGTGCCAGCAGTCCGCATCTGACCGGGGAGCTGTTTTTT
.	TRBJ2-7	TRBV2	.	CACDREGTYEQYF	TGTGCCTGTGACAGGGAGGGTACCTACGAGCAGTACTTC
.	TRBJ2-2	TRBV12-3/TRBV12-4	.	CASSLEAGNTGELFF	TGTGCCAGCAGTTTAGAAGCGGGGAACACCGGGGAGCTGTTTTTT
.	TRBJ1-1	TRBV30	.	CAWTKRGWRTEAFF	TGTGCCTGGACCAAAAGGGGGTGGCGAACTGAAGCTTTCTTT
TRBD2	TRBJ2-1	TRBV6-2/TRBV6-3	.	CASSYISGGADEQFF	TGTGCCAGCAGTTACATCAGCGGGGGGGCCGATGAGCAGTTCTTC
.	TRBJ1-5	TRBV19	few	CASSPNGGMAQPQHF	TGTGCCAGTAGTCCCAACGGCGGAATGGCGCAGCCCCAGCATTTT
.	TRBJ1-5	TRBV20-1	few	CSARLGPLQPQHF	TGCAGTGCTAGATTGGGCCCTTTGCAGCCCCAGCATTTT
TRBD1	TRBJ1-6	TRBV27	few	CASSLSPPDRRNSPLHF	TGTGCCAGCAGTTTATCCCCTCCGGACAGGAGAAATTCACCCCTCCACTTT
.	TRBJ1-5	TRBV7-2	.	CASTSWIGSSNQPQHF	TGTGCCAGTACATCCTGGATCGGATCGAGCAATCAGCCCCAGCATTTT
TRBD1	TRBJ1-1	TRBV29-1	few	CSVAGRTGGEAFF	TGCAGCGTAGCTGGACGGACAGGAGGGGAAGCTTTCTTT
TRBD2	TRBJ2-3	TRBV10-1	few	CASTPAGSDTQYF	TGCGCCAGCACCCCAGCGGGGTCAGATACGCAGTATTTT